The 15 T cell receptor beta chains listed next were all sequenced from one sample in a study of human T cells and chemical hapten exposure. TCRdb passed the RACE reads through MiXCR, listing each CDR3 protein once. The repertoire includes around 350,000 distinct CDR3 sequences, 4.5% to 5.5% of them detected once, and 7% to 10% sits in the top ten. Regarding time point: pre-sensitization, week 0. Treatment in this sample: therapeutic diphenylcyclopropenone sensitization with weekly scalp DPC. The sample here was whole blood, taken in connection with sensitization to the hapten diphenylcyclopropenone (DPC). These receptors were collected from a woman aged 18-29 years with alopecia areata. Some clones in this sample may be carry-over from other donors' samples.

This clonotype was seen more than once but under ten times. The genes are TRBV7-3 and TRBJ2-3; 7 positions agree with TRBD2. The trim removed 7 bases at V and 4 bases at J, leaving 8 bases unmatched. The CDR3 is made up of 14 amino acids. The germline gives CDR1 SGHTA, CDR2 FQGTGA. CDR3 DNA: TGTGCCAGCATGGCCAGCGGGGAGGCAGATACGCAGTATTTT. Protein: CASMASGEADTQYF.

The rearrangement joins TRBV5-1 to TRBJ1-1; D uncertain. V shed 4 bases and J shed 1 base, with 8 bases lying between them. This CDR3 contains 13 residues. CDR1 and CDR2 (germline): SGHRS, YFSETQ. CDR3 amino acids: CASSAVQNTEAFF. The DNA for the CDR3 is TGCGCCAGCAGCGCCGTACAGAACACTGAAGCTTTCTTT.

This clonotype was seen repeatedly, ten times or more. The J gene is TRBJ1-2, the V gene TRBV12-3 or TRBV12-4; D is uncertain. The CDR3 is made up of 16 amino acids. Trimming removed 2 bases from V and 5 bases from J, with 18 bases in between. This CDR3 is CASSLSQAPSPYGYTF. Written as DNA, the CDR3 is TGTGCCAGCAGTTTATCCCAGGCCCCTTCGCCTTATGGCTACACCTTC.

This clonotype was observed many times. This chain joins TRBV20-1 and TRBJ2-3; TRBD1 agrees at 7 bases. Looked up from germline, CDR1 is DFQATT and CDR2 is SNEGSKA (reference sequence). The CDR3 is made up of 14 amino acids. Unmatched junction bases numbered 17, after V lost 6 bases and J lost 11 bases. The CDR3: CSAAPGQSFIQQYF. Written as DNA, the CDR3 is TGCAGTGCAGCCCCGGGACAGAGCTTCATACAGCAGTATTTT.

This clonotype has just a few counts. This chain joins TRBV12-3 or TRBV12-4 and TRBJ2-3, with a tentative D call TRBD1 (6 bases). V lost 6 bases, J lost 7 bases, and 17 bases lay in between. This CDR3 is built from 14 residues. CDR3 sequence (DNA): TGTGCCAGCAGCTCGGGACAAAATTCGTATACGCAGTATTTT. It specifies CASSSGQNSYTQYF.

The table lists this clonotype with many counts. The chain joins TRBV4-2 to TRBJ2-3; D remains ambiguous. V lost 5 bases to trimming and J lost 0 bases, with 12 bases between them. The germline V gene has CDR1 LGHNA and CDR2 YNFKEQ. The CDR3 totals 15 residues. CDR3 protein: CASSRAQISTDTQYF. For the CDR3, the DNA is TGTGCCAGCAGCAGGGCCCAGATCAGCACAGATACGCAGTATTTT.

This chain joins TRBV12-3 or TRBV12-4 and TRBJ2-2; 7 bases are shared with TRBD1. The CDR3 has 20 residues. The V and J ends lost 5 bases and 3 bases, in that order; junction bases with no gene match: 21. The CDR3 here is CASSHGQVVISNADTGELFF. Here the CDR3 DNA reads TGTGCCAGCAGTCACGGACAGGTCGTAATTTCAAACGCTGACACCGGGGAGCTGTTTTTT.

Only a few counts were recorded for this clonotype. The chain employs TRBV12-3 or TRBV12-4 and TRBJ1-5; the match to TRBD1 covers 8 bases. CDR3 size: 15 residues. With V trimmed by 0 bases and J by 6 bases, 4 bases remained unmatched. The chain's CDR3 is CASSLAGTGSQPQHF. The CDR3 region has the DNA TGTGCCAGCAGTTTAGCCGGGACAGGTAGTCAGCCCCAGCATTTT.

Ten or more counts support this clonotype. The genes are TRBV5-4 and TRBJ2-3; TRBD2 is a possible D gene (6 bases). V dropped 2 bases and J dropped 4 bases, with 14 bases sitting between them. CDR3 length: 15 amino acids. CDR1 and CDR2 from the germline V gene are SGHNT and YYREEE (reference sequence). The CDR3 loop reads CASSFDQRVSDTQYF. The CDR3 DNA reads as TGTGCCAGCAGCTTTGATCAGCGGGTATCAGATACGCAGTATTTT.

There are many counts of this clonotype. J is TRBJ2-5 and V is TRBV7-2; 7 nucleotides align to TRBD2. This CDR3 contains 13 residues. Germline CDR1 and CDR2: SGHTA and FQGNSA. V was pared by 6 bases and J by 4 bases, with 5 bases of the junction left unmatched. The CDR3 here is CASSLERGETQYF. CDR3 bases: TGTGCCAGCAGTTTGGAGCGGGGAGAGACCCAGTACTTC. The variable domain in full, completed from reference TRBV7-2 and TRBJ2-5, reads GAGVSQSPSNKVTEKGKDVELRCDPISGHTALYWYRQSLGQGLEFLIYFQGNSAPDKSGLPSDRFSAERTGGSVSTLTIQRTQQEDSAVYLCASSLERGETQYFGPGTRLLVL.

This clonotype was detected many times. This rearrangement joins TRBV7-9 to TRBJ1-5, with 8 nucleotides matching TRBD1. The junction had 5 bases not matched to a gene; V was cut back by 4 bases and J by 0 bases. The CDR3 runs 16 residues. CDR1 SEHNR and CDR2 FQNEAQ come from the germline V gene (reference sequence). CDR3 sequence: CASSSTTGDSNQPQHF. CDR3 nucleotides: TGTGCCAGCAGCTCAACGACAGGGGATAGCAATCAGCCCCAGCATTTT.

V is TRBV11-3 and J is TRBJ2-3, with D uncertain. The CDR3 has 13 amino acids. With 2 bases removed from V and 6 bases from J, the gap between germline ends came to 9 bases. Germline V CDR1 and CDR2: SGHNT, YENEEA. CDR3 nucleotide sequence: TGTGCCAGCAGCTTAAGCAAAGTTGATACGCAGTATTTT. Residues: CASSLSKVDTQYF. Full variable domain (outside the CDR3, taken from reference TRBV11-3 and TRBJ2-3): EAGVVQSPRYKIIEKKQPVAFWCNPISGHNTLYWYLQNLGQGPELLIRYENEEAVDDSQLPKDRFSAERLKGVDSTLKIQPAELGDSAVYLCASSLSKVDTQYFGPGTRLTVL.

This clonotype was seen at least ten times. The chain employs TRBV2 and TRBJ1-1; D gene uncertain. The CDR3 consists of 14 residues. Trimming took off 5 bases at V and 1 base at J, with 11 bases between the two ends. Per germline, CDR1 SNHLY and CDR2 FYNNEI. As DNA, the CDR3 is TGTGCCAGCAGTTATACAACACGGAACACTGAAGCTTTCTTT. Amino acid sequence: CASSYTTRNTEAFF.

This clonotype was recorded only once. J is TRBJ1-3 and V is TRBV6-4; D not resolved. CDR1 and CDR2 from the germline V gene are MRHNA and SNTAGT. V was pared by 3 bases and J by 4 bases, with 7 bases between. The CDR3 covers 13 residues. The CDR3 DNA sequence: TGTGCCAGCAGTGATGCCCCCGGAAACACCATATATTTT. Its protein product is CASSDAPGNTIYF.

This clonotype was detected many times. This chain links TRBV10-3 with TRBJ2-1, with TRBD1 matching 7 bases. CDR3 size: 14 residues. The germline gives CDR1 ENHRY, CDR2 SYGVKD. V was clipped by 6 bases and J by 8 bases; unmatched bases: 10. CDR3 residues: CAIRPEGAIDEQFF. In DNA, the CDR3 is TGTGCCATCAGACCCGAGGGGGCTATCGATGAGCAGTTCTTC.